A selection of T cell receptor beta chains follows, all from one sample in a study of Ad26.COV2.S vaccination and SARS-CoV-2 variants. TCRdb's table, derived via immunoSEQ multiplex PCR, lists solely in-frame clones and lacks some. The table shows about 400,000 clones, with around 89% occurring only once. This sample comprised peripheral blood, obtained in a trial of Ad26.COV2.S vaccine versus placebo. All receptors come from a person aged 18 to 59 who received the Ad26.COV2.S COVID-19 vaccine or a placebo. Both conserved end residues are part of each CDR3. The order of the fields is D gene, clone size, J gene, V gene, CDR3 protein, CDR3 DNA. A D gene is named only where the DNA matches it firmly. Expanded clones are given a class, and other clones once, few, many or no size at all.

>TRBD1|NA|TRBJ2-7|TRBV29-1
CSVETGAGGSYEQYF
TGCAGCGTTGAAACTGGGGCAGGGGGATCCTACGAGCAGTACTTC
>NA|NA|TRBJ2-1|TRBV11-2
CASSFLGEAHGGEQFF
TGTGCCAGCAGCTTTCTTGGTGAAGCTCATGGGGGTGAGCAGTTCTTC
>TRBD2|NA|TRBJ2-7|TRBV9
CASSGQAGLAAPTPDEQYF
TGTGCCAGCAGCGGGCAGGCGGGACTAGCGGCTCCAACCCCGGACGAGCAGTACTTC
>TRBD1|NA|TRBJ2-1|TRBV7-2
CASSPRGHEQFF
TGTGCCAGCAGCCCCAGGGGGCATGAGCAGTTCTTC
>NA|NA|TRBJ1-1|TRBV5-5
CASSLAGGATEAFF
TGTGCCAGCAGCTTGGCGGGAGGAGCCACTGAAGCTTTCTTT
>NA|NA|TRBJ2-3|TRBV6-5
CASSYSTYHTQYF
TGTGCCAGCAGTTACTCGACTTATCATACGCAGTATTTT
>TRBD1|NA|TRBJ1-1|TRBV28
CASRSRDRVAFF
TGTGCCAGCAGATCCCGGGACAGGGTAGCTTTCTTT
>NA|NA|TRBJ2-2|TRBV3-1/TRBV3-2
CASSPIGLLTGELFF
TGTGCCAGCAGCCCGATCGGACTTCTCACCGGGGAGCTGTTTTTT
>NA|NA|TRBJ2-4|TRBV2
CASSGWGQPAFGNIQYF
TGTGCCAGCAGTGGATGGGGTCAGCCTGCCTTTGGAAACATTCAGTACTTC
>NA|NA|TRBJ1-6|TRBV14
CASSQEGASSSPLHF
TGTGCCAGCAGCCAAGAAGGGGCTTCAAGTTCACCCCTCCACTTT
>NA|NA|TRBJ2-1|TRBV14
CASSQAARNSEQFF
TGTGCCAGCAGCCAAGCAGCCCGGAACAGTGAGCAGTTCTTC
>TRBD1|NA|TRBJ1-2|TRBV6-6
CASSYGTGVGGYTF
TGTGCCAGCAGTTACGGGACAGGGGTCGGTGGCTACACCTTC
>TRBD1|NA|TRBJ1-5|TRBV12-5
CASALRQGTGQPQHF
TGTGCTAGTGCCCTTCGACAGGGAACGGGTCAGCCCCAGCATTTT
>NA|once|TRBJ2-2|TRBV7-3
CASSLKGPGTGELFF
TGTGCCAGCAGCTTAAAGGGACCCGGAACCGGGGAGCTGTTTTTT
>NA|NA|TRBJ1-2|TRBV3-1/TRBV3-2
CASSRGWDGYTF
TGTGCCAGCAGCCGAGGTTGGGATGGCTACACCTTC
>TRBD1|NA|TRBJ2-7|TRBV5-4
CASSLGSGGNEQYF
TGTGCCAGCAGCTTGGGGTCAGGGGGCAACGAGCAGTACTTC
>NA|NA|TRBJ1-1|TRBV6-5
CASRLDRNTEAFF
TGTGCCAGCAGACTTGACAGGAACACTGAAGCTTTCTTT
>NA|NA|TRBJ2-1|TRBV27
CASSVLGERVEQFF
TGTGCCAGCAGCGTTTTGGGGGAGCGGGTTGAGCAGTTCTTC
>NA|NA|TRBJ2-7|TRBV7-2
CASSLVTAEPYEQYF
TGTGCCAGCAGCTTAGTAACAGCGGAACCCTACGAGCAGTACTTC
>TRBD1|many|TRBJ1-2|TRBV28
CASSGTGGIYGYTF
TGTGCCAGCAGCGGAACAGGGGGCATCTATGGCTACACCTTC
>NA|NA|TRBJ1-1|TRBV29-1
CSVEDMANTEAFF
TGCAGCGTTGAAGACATGGCGAACACTGAAGCTTTCTTT
>TRBD2|NA|TRBJ2-3|TRBV7-3
CASSALPGLGQDTQYF
TGTGCCAGCAGCGCCCTCCCGGGACTAGGACAAGATACGCAGTATTTT
>NA|once|TRBJ2-7|TRBV28
CASSSPWSLDVEQYF
TGTGCCAGCAGTTCCCCGTGGTCGCTAGATGTCGAGCAGTACTTC
>NA|NA|TRBJ1-1|TRBV2
CASKTPQQGGEAFF
TGTGCCAGCAAAACCCCCCAACAGGGCGGTGAAGCTTTCTTT
>NA|NA|TRBJ1-3|TRBV4-1
CASSQDRGTGNTIYF
TGCGCCAGCAGCCAAGATCGGGGAACGGGAAACACCATATATTTT
>NA|NA|TRBJ2-6|TRBV27
CASSLSWNGANVLTF
TGTGCCAGCAGTTTAAGCTGGAATGGGGCCAACGTCCTGACTTTC
>TRBD1|NA|TRBJ1-1|TRBV25-1
CASRTGQEAFF
TGTGCCAGCCGGACAGGGCAAGAAGCTTTCTTT
>TRBD1|NA|TRBJ1-2|TRBV5-1
CASSLQGGRGYTF
TGCGCCAGCAGCTTACAGGGGGGAAGGGGCTACACCTTC
>TRBD1|NA|TRBJ2-2|TRBV6-5
CASGLQGAHAGELFF
TGTGCCAGCGGCTTACAGGGGGCGCATGCCGGGGAGCTGTTTTTT
>NA|NA|TRBJ1-6|TRBV28
CASSPQAGHRRSPLHF
TGTGCCAGCAGTCCCCAAGCGGGACACCGGAGATCACCCCTCCACTTT
>TRBD1|NA|TRBJ1-2|TRBV28
CASSLPGQGSNYGYTF
TGTGCCAGCAGTTTACCCGGACAGGGCTCAAACTATGGCTACACCTTC
>NA|NA|TRBJ2-2|TRBV28
CASTSSGSYDTGELFF
TGTGCCAGCACCAGCTCAGGGAGTTACGACACCGGGGAGCTGTTTTTT
>NA|few|TRBJ1-5|TRBV4-1
CASSQAPQGDQPQHF
TGCGCCAGCAGCCAAGCCCCGCAGGGCGATCAGCCCCAGCATTTT
>TRBD1|NA|TRBJ2-1|TRBV30
CASSGQGDNEQFF
TGTGCCTCCTCGGGACAGGGGGACAATGAGCAGTTCTTC
>TRBD2|NA|TRBJ2-1|TRBV12-5
CASGFYLAGGFEQFF
TGTGCTAGTGGTTTCTACCTAGCGGGAGGGTTTGAGCAGTTCTTC
>TRBD1|NA|TRBJ2-1|TRBV7-9
CASSPGQGSYNEQFF
TGTGCCAGCAGCCCGGGACAGGGCTCCTACAATGAGCAGTTCTTC
>NA|once|TRBJ2-7|TRBV18
CASSPPNVYEQYF
TGTGCCAGCTCACCACCGAACGTCTACGAGCAGTACTTC